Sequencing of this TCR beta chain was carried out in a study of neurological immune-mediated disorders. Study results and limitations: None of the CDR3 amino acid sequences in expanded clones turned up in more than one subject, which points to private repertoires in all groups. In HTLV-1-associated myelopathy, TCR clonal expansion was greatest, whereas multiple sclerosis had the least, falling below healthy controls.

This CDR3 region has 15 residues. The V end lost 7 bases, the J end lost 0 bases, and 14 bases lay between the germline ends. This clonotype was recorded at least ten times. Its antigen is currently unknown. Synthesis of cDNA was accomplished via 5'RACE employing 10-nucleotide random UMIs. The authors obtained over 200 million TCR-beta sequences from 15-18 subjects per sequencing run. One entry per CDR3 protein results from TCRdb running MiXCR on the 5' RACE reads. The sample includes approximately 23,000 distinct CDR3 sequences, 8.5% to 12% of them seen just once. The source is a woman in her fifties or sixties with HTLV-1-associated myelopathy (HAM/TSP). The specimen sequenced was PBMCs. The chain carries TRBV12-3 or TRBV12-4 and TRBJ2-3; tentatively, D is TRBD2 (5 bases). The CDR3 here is CASTFGLASTDTQYF. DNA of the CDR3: TGTGCCAGCACCTTCGGGCTAGCTAGCACAGATACGCAGTATTTT.